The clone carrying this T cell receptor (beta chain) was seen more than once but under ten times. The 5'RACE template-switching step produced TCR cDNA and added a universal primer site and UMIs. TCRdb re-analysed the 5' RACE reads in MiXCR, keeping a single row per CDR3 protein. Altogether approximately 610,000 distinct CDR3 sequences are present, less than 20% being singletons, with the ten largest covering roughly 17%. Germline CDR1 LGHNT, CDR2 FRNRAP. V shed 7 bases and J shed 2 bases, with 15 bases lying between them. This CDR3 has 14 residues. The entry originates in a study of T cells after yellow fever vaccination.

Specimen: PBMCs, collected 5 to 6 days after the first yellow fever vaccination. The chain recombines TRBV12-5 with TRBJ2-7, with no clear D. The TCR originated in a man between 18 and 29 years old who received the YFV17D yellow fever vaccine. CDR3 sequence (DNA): TGTGCTAGTGCCCCGCCAGCAGTCGCCTACGAGCAGTACTTC. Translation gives CASAPPAVAYEQYF.